This TCR beta chain comes out of a study of T cells in Graves' hyperthyroidism and ophthalmopathy. This clonotype was detected only once. Amplified regions were TCR beta CDR3 sequences from RNA transcripts. When the TCR CDR3 underwent first-round RT-PCR, the HTBI primer set was used. TCRdb independently ran MiXCR on the multiplex PCR reads; one entry per CDR3 protein. The sample carries under 400,000 distinct CDR3 sequences, around 13% recorded once. CDR1 and CDR2 from the germline V gene are SGHVS and FQNEAQ. CDR3 length: 16 residues. Trimming at V came to 5 bases and at J to 6 bases, leaving 9 bases not matched to a gene.

This chain uses TRBV7-8 with TRBJ2-7; 14 bases agree with TRBD2. Sequenced: blood. The sequence came from a woman aged 55-70 years with Graves' hyperthyroidism. The CDR3 DNA reads TGTGCCAGCAGCAGTGGGCGGACTAGCGGGAGGCGCGAGCAGTACTTC. Its translation: CASSSGRTSGRREQYF.